The clone carrying this T cell receptor beta chain has more than one count but fewer than ten. The antigen is not known. These data belong to a study of CD8 T cell repertoires and HIV-1 epitope variants. About the research overall: Controls included no peptide, Ebola AY9 epitope, and a CMV, EBV, flu pool. Tested: three Gag epitope families, Nef HW9 and YT9. Study-level points and caveats: The TAALDMSHF plasma variant had no responses, unlike KF9 (roughly 5 clonotypes) and HW9 (one).

This CDR3 comprises 13 residues. This table comes from immunoSEQ multiplex PCR, and its TCRdb copy is limited to in-frame clones, with some not included. Of around 6,400 clones listed, about 70% were seen once; the top ten hold under 55%. The source material was cultured CD8+ T cells derived from PBMCs. The J gene is TRBJ2-7, the V gene TRBV1; the table's D gene call, TRBD2, was not cross checked with the DNA. TRBV1 is a pseudogene. This clonotype originated in a male donor with HIV. CDR3 nucleotide sequence: TGCACCAGCAGCCATTCTCTGCGGTACGAGCAGTACTTC. Its protein product is CTSSHSLRYEQYF.